This entry lists 23 T cell receptor beta chains sequenced from one sample in a study of blood T cell repertoires in COVID-19. TCRdb's copy holds only in-frame clones and misses some; the assay was immunoSEQ multiplex PCR. The sample includes over 10,000 clones, around 88% of them seen just once. Sequenced sample: peripheral blood. Source of these receptors: a man older than 75 with acute or convalescent COVID-19.

The chain uses TRBV2 and TRBJ1-1; 9 nucleotides align to TRBD1. Germline trimming cut 4 bases from V and 1 base from J; bases unmatched to any gene: 4. Germline loops: CDR1 SNHLY, CDR2 FYNNEI. CDR3 length: 15 residues. CDR3 nucleotide sequence: TGTGCCAGCAGTGCACCGACAGGGGGGAACACTGAAGCTTTCTTT. It codes for CASSAPTGGNTEAFF.

V usage is TRBV6-5 and J usage is TRBJ1-2, with 7 bases that match TRBD1. The CDR3 length is 14 residues. Losses at the gene ends were 8 bases for V and 6 bases for J; bases not matched to a gene: 12. In germline, CDR1 is MNHEY, CDR2 SVGAGI. Here the CDR3 DNA reads TGTGCCAGCGGTACGAGGGGGCGCTTCGATGGCTACACCTTC. Translated, it gives CASGTRGRFDGYTF.

This chain connects TRBV20-1 to TRBJ2-1, with D hard to call. The V end lost 6 bases, the J end lost 6 bases, and 6 bases lay between the germline ends. This CDR3 is 10 amino acids long. Germline values: CDR1 DFQATT, CDR2 SNEGSKA (reference sequence). The CDR3 nucleotides are TGCAGTGCCCTAGGCAATGAGCAGTTCTTC. Protein product: CSALGNEQFF.

The chain carries TRBV10-3 and TRBJ2-2, with 7 bases aligning to TRBD1. V trimming: 0 bases; J trimming: 4 bases; junction bases outside the gene matches: 5. CDR1 is ENHRY and CDR2 is SYGVKD in the germline V gene. The CDR3 is made up of 16 amino acids. CDR3 DNA: TGTGCCATCAGTGAGTCCCCGGGACAGTTCACCGGGGAGCTGTTTTTT. It yields the protein CAISESPGQFTGELFF.

This rearrangement joins TRBV25-1 to TRBJ2-2, with 7 positions matching TRBD2. This CDR3 has 15 residues. CDR1 is MGHDK and CDR2 is SYGVNS in the germline V gene. With V trimmed by 8 bases and J by 1 base, 7 bases remained unmatched. The CDR3 bases are TGTGCCAGCGTCGAGGGCGGGGGGAACACCGGGGAGCTGTTTTTT. Translation gives CASVEGGGNTGELFF. Full variable domain (missing parts from reference TRBV25-1 and TRBJ2-2): EADIYQTPRYLVIGTGKKITLECSQTMGHDKMYWYQQDPGMELHLIHYSYGVNSTEKGDLSSESTVSRIRTEHFPLTLESARPSHTSQYLCASVEGGGNTGELFFGEGSRLTVL.

The chain uses TRBV14 and TRBJ1-2, with 8 bases identical to TRBD1. Trimming cost V 5 bases and J 6 bases; bases outside gene matches: 11. The CDR3 sequence is 15 residues long. In germline, CDR1 is SGHDN, CDR2 FVKESK. CDR3: CASSSDRASTDGYTF. In DNA, the CDR3 is TGTGCCAGCAGCTCGGACAGGGCATCCACCGATGGCTACACCTTC.

V usage is TRBV5-6 and J usage is TRBJ2-1; D uncertain. The V end was cut by 7 bases, the J end by 7 bases, with 18 bases between. The germline V gene has CDR1 SGHDT and CDR2 YYEEEE. The CDR3 is 14 amino acids. DNA of the CDR3: TGTGCCAGCCTGACTGGAACCAAAGCGAATGAGCAGTTCTTC. Translating it yields CASLTGTKANEQFF.

This clone has a single count. The gene calls are TRBV2 and TRBJ1-4; a possible D gene is TRBD1 (5 bases). With 1 base removed from V and 7 bases from J, the gap between germline ends came to 13 bases. This CDR3 spans 15 amino acids. Germline V gene lookup returns CDR1 SNHLY and CDR2 FYNNEI. The CDR3 loop reads CASSEVGGSLEKLFF. DNA for the CDR3: TGTGCCAGCAGTGAAGTTGGGGGGTCCCTTGAAAAACTGTTTTTT.

The chain carries TRBV6-5 and TRBJ1-6; 7 bases map to TRBD1. Per the germline V gene, CDR1 is MNHEY and CDR2 is SVGAGI. The trim removed 10 bases at V and 7 bases at J, leaving 10 bases unmatched. The CDR3 has 14 residues. The DNA for the CDR3 is TGTGCCACTTGGTACAGGGGAATAAATTCACCCCTCCACTTT. Translation gives CATWYRGINSPLHF.

The V gene is TRBV19, the J gene TRBJ2-3, with TRBD1 identical over 8 bases. Germline V gene lookup returns CDR1 LNHDA and CDR2 SQIVND (reference sequence). CDR3 size: 15 residues. After removal of 6 bases from V and 1 base from J, the junction contained 6 bases not matched to a gene. This chain's CDR3 is CASRGQGRGTDTQYF. DNA for the CDR3: TGTGCCAGTAGAGGACAGGGACGAGGCACAGATACGCAGTATTTT.

The chain links TRBV7-2 to TRBJ1-5; 8 nucleotides agree with TRBD1. Germline CDR1 SGHTA, CDR2 FQGNSA. This CDR3 region has 14 residues. With 4 bases clipped from V and 2 bases from J, the junction kept 1 base outside the gene matches. CDR3 protein: CASSWGQGNQPQHF. Written as DNA, the CDR3 is TGTGCCAGCAGCTGGGGACAGGGCAATCAGCCCCAGCATTTT.

V gene TRBV11-2 combines with J gene TRBJ2-7, with 7 positions matching TRBD2. The V gene end was trimmed by 5 bases and the J gene end by 3 bases; junction bases not matched to a gene: 7. CDR3 size: 14 residues. From germline, CDR1 is SGHAT and CDR2 FQNNGV. This CDR3 reads CASSLMGGIYEQYF. CDR3 nucleotides: TGTGCCAGCAGCCTCATGGGAGGGATCTACGAGCAGTACTTC.

This chain uses TRBV7-6 with TRBJ2-2; 10 bases line up with TRBD2. The CDR3 is made up of 16 amino acids. Per the germline V gene, CDR1 is SGHVS and CDR2 is FNYEAQ. Losses at the gene ends were 1 base for V and 7 bases for J; bases not matched to a gene: 6. CDR3 nucleotides: TGTGCCAGCAGCTTAGGAGCGGGAGGGCAGGACGGGGAGCTGTTTTTT. Translated: CASSLGAGGQDGELFF.

The rearrangement uses TRBV27 and TRBJ1-5; D perhaps matches TRBD1 (5 bases). V lost 2 bases and J lost 11, with 22 bases in between. The germline V gene encodes CDR1 MNHEY and CDR2 SMNVEV (reference sequence). CDR3 length equals 16 residues. CDR3 region: CASSLTSAGSVVAQHF. DNA of the CDR3: TGTGCCAGCAGTTTAACGTCCGCAGGGTCCGTGGTAGCCCAGCATTTT.

The chain employs TRBV14 and TRBJ1-1; a possible D gene is TRBD1 (5 bases). Per germline, CDR1 SGHDN and CDR2 FVKESK. The length of the CDR3 is 14 residues. Deletions cut 5 bases from V and 3 bases from J, with 13 bases between. The CDR3: CASSGLGGDTEAFF. The DNA for the CDR3 is TGTGCCAGCAGCGGGCTCGGGGGGGACACTGAAGCTTTCTTT.

This chain links TRBV2 with TRBJ1-5, with D tentatively TRBD1 (6 bases). Germline values: CDR1 SNHLY, CDR2 FYNNEI. The CDR3 has 15 amino acids. Trimming left V 5 bases short and J 0 bases short, with 11 bases between. The CDR3 DNA sequence: TGTGCCAGCAGTTTTGGACAGATTAGCAATCAGCCCCAGCATTTT. Translated, it gives CASSFGQISNQPQHF.

The chain is built from TRBV5-8 and TRBJ1-2; 9 bases line up with TRBD1. CDR1 SGHTS and CDR2 YDEGEE come from the germline V gene. The CDR3 extends over 16 amino acids. J lost 2 bases, V lost 2 bases, and 7 bases had no gene match. The CDR3 is CASSFTGTGRNYGYTF. In DNA, the CDR3 is TGTGCCAGCAGCTTCACCGGGACAGGGAGGAACTATGGCTACACCTTC.

This clone was counted a few times. The rearrangement uses TRBV5-4 and TRBJ2-1; 10 bases are a match to TRBD2. This CDR3 is 15 amino acids long. V shed 4 bases and J 11 bases; nucleotides not matched to a gene: 12. Per the germline V gene, CDR1 is SGHNT and CDR2 is YYREEE (reference sequence). This chain's CDR3 is CASSGEREGLLKQFF. In DNA form, the CDR3 reads TGTGCCAGCAGCGGCGAGCGGGAGGGTCTTTTGAAGCAGTTCTTC.

CDR3 residues: CASHSRRYGYTF. CDR3 nucleotide sequence: TGTGCCAGCCATTCTAGGAGGTATGGCTACACCTTC. This chain uses TRBV5-6 with TRBJ1-2; D not certain. CDR3 length equals 12 residues. Trimming pared 7 bases from V and 5 bases from J, leaving 12 bases between. Germline V lookup: CDR1 SGHDT, CDR2 YYEEEE.

The CDR3 reads CASSLARGGEKLFF. The CDR3 region has the DNA TGTGCCAGCAGCTTGGCCAGGGGAGGGGAAAAACTGTTTTTT. The genes are TRBV5-4 and TRBJ1-4; a possible D gene is TRBD1 (6 bases). This CDR3 comprises 14 residues. Germline V gene sequence: CDR1 SGHNT, CDR2 YYREEE (reference sequence). V shed 0 bases and J shed 8 bases, with 11 bases lying between them. Full variable domain (remainder filled in from reference TRBV5-4 and TRBJ1-4): ETGVTQSPTHLIKTRGQQVTLRCSSQSGHNTVSWYQQALGQGPQFIFQYYREEENGRGNFPPRFSGLQFPNYSSELNVNALELDDSALYLCASSLARGGEKLFFGSGTQLSVL.

This clone was found once. The chain joins TRBV30 to TRBJ1-1, with D unclear. Germline V lookup: CDR1 GTSNPN, CDR2 SVGIG (reference sequence). The CDR3 has 13 residues. V lost 0 bases, J lost 5 bases, and 10 bases lay in between. The CDR3 is CAWSVSQLTEAFF. CDR3 nucleotide sequence: TGTGCCTGGAGTGTTTCCCAGTTGACTGAAGCTTTCTTT.

The rearrangement uses TRBV19 and TRBJ2-6; D not resolved. The CDR3 consists of 18 residues. CDR1 LNHDA and CDR2 SQIVND come from the germline V gene (reference sequence). V dropped 5 bases and J dropped 4 bases, with 21 bases sitting between them. The CDR3: CASSFSRPRPGGANVLTF. CDR3 coding DNA: TGTGCCAGTAGTTTCTCTAGGCCCCGACCCGGGGGGGCCAACGTCCTGACTTTC.

This sequence joins TRBV4-1 and TRBJ1-3, with 9 bases that match TRBD1. V trimming: 4 bases; J trimming: 2 bases; junction bases outside the gene matches: 3. This CDR3 has 15 residues. Germline-derived CDR1 and CDR2 are MGHRA and YSYEKL. In DNA form, the CDR3 reads TGCGCCAGCAGCCCGCGACAGGGGGCTGGAAACACCATATATTTT. Its translation is CASSPRQGAGNTIYF.